This paragraph reports one T cell receptor beta chain. These data come from a study of CD8 T cells in Susac syndrome. Random-hexamer reverse transcription was applied to roughly 0.45 to 1 ug RNA. TCRdb reanalysed the immunoSEQ multiplex PCR reads using MiXCR and keeps one entry per CDR3 protein. The sample includes 140,000 to 150,000 distinct CDR3 sequences, 90% to 95% of them seen just once. This CDR3 region has 13 residues. After removal of 4 bases from V and 6 bases from J, the junction contained 6 bases not matched to a gene. Germline values: CDR1 DFQATT, CDR2 SNEGSKA (reference sequence). Negative magnetic isolation gave CD8+ and CD4+ cells; FACS enriched CD8+ TEMRA.

This TCR derives from a human donor with multiple sclerosis. This chain joins TRBV20-1 and TRBJ1-2; TRBD1 agrees at 9 bases. The sample comprised CD4+ T cells from PBMCs. Here the CDR3 reads CSATYRGPDGYTF. The CDR3 coding sequence is TGCAGTGCTACCTACAGGGGGCCGGATGGCTACACCTTC.